This TCR beta chain is from a study of blood T cell repertoires in COVID-19. For the study at large: PBMCs, B-cell-depleted T cells, or T cells were the source of the cDNA or gDNA that made up the material.

Original processing notes: For nucleated cells, counts were estimated from reference gene primer amplification. Only in-frame clones appear in the TCRdb table, and some are missing; sequencing was by immunoSEQ multiplex PCR. The DNA was the basis for D and trimming; V, J and clone size are from that table. The sample consists of about 260,000 clones, 75% to 90% of them appearing once. Only one count was recorded for this clone. Trimming at V came to 2 bases and at J to 7 bases, leaving 4 bases not matched to a gene. This CDR3 has 13 residues. In germline, CDR1 is MNHEY, CDR2 SVGAGI. Sample: peripheral blood. The chain has TRBV6-5 and TRBJ1-2; the match to TRBD1 covers 7 bases. This sequence was found in a woman between 40 and 50 years old with acute or convalescent COVID-19. CDR3 protein: CASSYLDRAGYTF. The CDR3 bases are TGTGCCAGCAGTTACCTCGACAGGGCTGGCTACACCTTC.